These 20 T cell receptor beta chains originate from one sample sequenced in a study of cytomegalovirus exposure and HLA in healthy donors. In the PCR, 60 Vbeta and 13 Jbeta primers were used. Only in-frame clones appear in the TCRdb table, and some are missing; sequencing was by immunoSEQ multiplex PCR. The table lists around 67,000 clones, about 60% of them singletons, with 3% to 3.5% in the top ten. Sequenced input: PBMCs. Receptors were obtained from a woman aged 50 to 60 in good health and CMV-seronegative.

V usage is TRBV1 and J usage is TRBJ2-3; the table names TRBD2, a call not compared with the DNA. TRBV1 is classified as a pseudogene. This CDR3 has 16 amino acids. The CDR3 sequence is CTSSRPRAGGTDMQYF. CDR3 nucleotide sequence: TGCACCAGCAGCCGCCCACGTGCGGGAGGCACAGATATGCAGTATTTT.

Here the CDR3 DNA reads TGTGCCACCCGAGGCGGAAACCAAGAGACCCAGTACTTC. Translating it yields CATRGGNQETQYF. This chain connects TRBV28 to TRBJ2-5; D call uncertain. This CDR3 spans 13 amino acids. CDR1 is MDHEN, CDR2 SYDVKM, per germline. The germline V and J ends were trimmed by 10 bases and 0 bases, with 12 bases remaining between them.

A few counts support this clone. The chain has TRBV5-1 and TRBJ2-5; a possible D gene is TRBD2 (6 bases). The CDR3 spans 15 residues. The germline gives CDR1 SGHRS, CDR2 YFSETQ. The V gene lost 3 bases and the J gene lost 0 bases, with 12 bases spanning the gap. The CDR3 spells CASSSGTDYQETQYF. Written as DNA, the CDR3 is TGCGCCAGCAGCTCCGGGACTGACTACCAAGAGACCCAGTACTTC.

CDR3 bases: TGTGCCAGCAGTCCTTGGCGGGGAGGTAACTATGGCTACACCTTC. Protein product: CASSPWRGGNYGYTF. The chain combines TRBV27 with TRBJ1-2; unclear D gene. V lost 5 bases to trimming and J lost 1 base, with 14 bases between them. The CDR3 spans 15 residues. Germline V gene sequence: CDR1 MNHEY, CDR2 SMNVEV (reference sequence).

The rearrangement uses TRBV11-1 and TRBJ2-5, with 8 bases identical to TRBD1. The trim removed 4 bases at V and 5 bases at J, leaving 6 bases unmatched. This CDR3 comprises 14 residues. CDR1 SGHAT and CDR2 FQDESV come from the germline V gene (reference sequence). This CDR3 reads CASSWAGGAETQYF. CDR3 in DNA: TGTGCCAGCAGCTGGGCAGGGGGCGCGGAGACCCAGTACTTC. Filled out from reference TRBV11-1 and TRBJ2-5, the complete variable domain reads EAEVAQSPRYKITEKSQAVAFWCDPISGHATLYWYRQILGQGPELLVQFQDESVVDDSQLPKDRFSAERLKGVDSTLKIQPAELGDSAMYLCASSWAGGAETQYFGPGTRLLVL.

The chain employs TRBV6-6 and TRBJ2-7; the D gene is possibly TRBD2 (5 bases). Germline values: CDR1 MNHNY, CDR2 SVGAGI (reference sequence). The CDR3 contains 14 residues. The germline V and J ends were trimmed by 6 bases and 1 base, with 13 bases remaining between them. The CDR3 sequence: CASSPLALSYEQYF. CDR3 bases: TGTGCCAGCAGCCCGCTAGCCCTTTCCTACGAGCAGTACTTC.

The chain carries TRBV27 and TRBJ2-1; no reliable D call. Germline CDR1 is MNHEY and CDR2 is SMNVEV (reference sequence). Trimming left V 4 bases short and J 6 bases short, with 10 bases between. The CDR3 runs 13 residues. The CDR3 nucleotides are TGTGCCAGCAGTTGGGCTGCCCCCAATGAGCAGTTCTTC. It codes for CASSWAAPNEQFF.

The CDR3 spells CATSRAGGNTIYF. CDR3 nucleotides: TGTGCCACCAGCAGAGCAGGAGGAAACACCATATATTTT. The V gene is TRBV15, the J gene TRBJ1-3; D call uncertain. The length of the CDR3 is 13 residues. Germline-derived CDR1 and CDR2 are LNHNV and YYDKDF (reference sequence). With 1 base removed from V and 4 bases from J, the gap between germline ends came to 5 bases.

The chain combines TRBV21-1 with TRBJ2-7; TRBD2 reflects the table's D call only, with no check against the DNA. TRBV21-1 has pseudogene status. CDR3 size: 13 residues. The CDR3 nucleotides read TGTGCCAGCAGCAAAGGGCTAGTTGTAGAGCAGTACTTC. Translated: CASSKGLVVEQYF.

The chain has TRBV5-4 and TRBJ2-7; the D gene is possibly TRBD1 (5 bases). CDR1 is SGHNT and CDR2 is YYREEE in the germline V gene (reference sequence). This CDR3 spans 14 amino acids. With 4 bases removed from V and 0 bases from J, the gap between germline ends came to 11 bases. CDR3 sequence: CASSETAASYEQYF. CDR3 bases: TGTGCCAGCAGCGAGACAGCCGCCTCCTACGAGCAGTACTTC.

This chain joins TRBV5-4 and TRBJ2-7, with TRBD1 identical over 9 bases. This CDR3 region has 16 residues. The V gene end was trimmed by 3 bases and the J gene end by 5 bases; junction bases not matched to a gene: 12. Germline V gene lookup returns CDR1 SGHNT and CDR2 YYREEE (reference sequence). The DNA of the CDR3 is TGTGCCAGCAGCTCGGGGCCTACGGGACAGGGCGACGAGCAGTACTTC. Its protein is CASSSGPTGQGDEQYF.

This chain links TRBV7-2 with TRBJ2-7; TRBD1 aligns across 8 bases. The V and J ends lost 5 bases and 2 bases, in that order; junction bases with no gene match: 5. The V gene's germline CDR1 is SGHTA and CDR2 FQGNSA. This CDR3 has 14 amino acids. The CDR3 region has the DNA TGTGCCAGCAGCCCCGGACAGGGAGCCTACGAGCAGTACTTC. Translated, it gives CASSPGQGAYEQYF.

V and J are TRBV7-2 and TRBJ1-2, with a tentative D call TRBD1 (5 bases). Germline lookup yields CDR1 SGHTA and CDR2 FQGNSA. CDR3 length: 14 amino acids. Deletions cut 1 base from V and 4 bases from J, with 10 bases between. CDR3 loop: CASSLGQGSYGYTF. The CDR3, as DNA: TGTGCCAGCAGCTTAGGTCAGGGAAGCTATGGCTACACCTTC.

V is TRBV29-1 and J is TRBJ1-2; a possible D gene is TRBD1 (5 bases). CDR1 is SQVTM and CDR2 is ANQGSEA in the germline V gene. V shed 4 bases and J shed 0 bases, with 9 bases lying between them. The CDR3 consists of 13 residues. The CDR3 reads CSVVGATNYGYTF. The CDR3 coding sequence is TGCAGCGTTGTAGGGGCCACTAACTATGGCTACACCTTC. Filled out from reference TRBV29-1 and TRBJ1-2, the complete variable domain reads SAVISQKPSRDICQRGTSLTIQCQVDSQVTMMFWYRQQPGQSLTLIATANQGSEATYESGFVIDKFPISRPNLTFSTLTVSNMSPEDSSIYLCSVVGATNYGYTFGSGTRLTVV.

CDR3 sequence: CASSRTQGQGVTEAFF. The DNA of the CDR3 is TGTGCCAGCAGCCGGACCCAAGGGCAGGGCGTCACTGAAGCTTTCTTT. V usage is TRBV4-2 and J usage is TRBJ1-1, with a tentative D call TRBD1 (5 bases). V dropped 4 bases and J dropped 4 bases, with 19 bases sitting between them. The CDR3 runs to 16 residues. Germline values: CDR1 LGHNA, CDR2 YNFKEQ.

The CDR3 bases are TGTGCCAGCAGTTCATTAGCGGGAGGGCCTCCCACCGGGGAGCTGTTTTTT. Its protein product is CASSSLAGGPPTGELFF. The chain employs TRBV28 and TRBJ2-2, with 11 bases identical to TRBD2. The V gene end was trimmed by 4 bases and the J gene end by 4 bases; junction bases not matched to a gene: 8. The germline gives CDR1 MDHEN, CDR2 SYDVKM. The CDR3 is 17 amino acids.

This rearrangement joins TRBV9 to TRBJ1-4; TRBD1 agrees at 9 bases. CDR1 and CDR2 (germline): SGDLS, YYNGEE. J was trimmed by 7 bases and V by 0 bases; bases with no gene match: 4. This CDR3 has 15 amino acids. This chain's CDR3 is CASSVVGDRAEKLFF. CDR3 DNA: TGTGCCAGCAGCGTAGTCGGGGACAGGGCTGAAAAACTGTTTTTT. Drawing the rest from reference TRBV9 and TRBJ1-4, the complete variable domain is DSGVTQTPKHLITATGQRVTLRCSPRSGDLSVYWYQQSLDQGLQFLIQYYNGEERAKGNILERFSAQQFPDLHSELNLSSLELGDSALYFCASSVVGDRAEKLFFGSGTQLSVL.

This clone appeared a few times. This chain joins TRBV5-1 and TRBJ1-2; D perhaps matches TRBD1 (6 bases). V lost 2 bases and J lost 5, with 13 bases in between. The germline V gene encodes CDR1 SGHRS and CDR2 YFSETQ. The CDR3 contains 14 residues. DNA of the CDR3: TGCGCCAGCAGCTTCGGGGGGCGGGGATATGGCTACACCTTC. Amino acid sequence: CASSFGGRGYGYTF.

The chain has TRBV30 and TRBJ1-5; D is possibly TRBD1 (5 bases). This CDR3 region has 13 residues. With 2 bases removed from V and 5 bases from J, the gap between germline ends came to 10 bases. Per the germline V gene, CDR1 is GTSNPN and CDR2 is SVGIG (reference sequence). The CDR3 DNA follows: TGTGCCTGGAGTAAACAGGCTTATCAGCCCCAGCATTTT. Its protein is CAWSKQAYQPQHF.

V usage is TRBV5-1 and J usage is TRBJ2-2; 10 bases are shared with TRBD1. V dropped 3 bases and J dropped 6; count of bases not matched to a gene: 11. The CDR3 length is 17 residues. Germline CDR1 reads SGHRS; CDR2 reads YFSETQ. CDR3: CASSSVTGTGAPGELFF. The CDR3 nucleotides are TGCGCCAGCAGCTCAGTCACCGGGACAGGGGCCCCCGGGGAGCTGTTTTTT.